What follows describes a single T cell receptor beta chain. Its matching antigen is unknown. This sample stems from a study of shared clonotypes between healthy human individuals. When replicate PCRs were run on sorted subsets, they used 200 to 250 ng DNA, tens of thousands of T cell genomes. Per the authors' pipeline: Filtering was not the same, since immunoSEQ gave junction-only sequences without quality scores. Measured with immunoSEQ multiplex PCR; TCRdb has only the in-frame clones, and not every one. The V and J calls and clone size come from that table; D and trimming were worked out from the DNA. The repertoire consists of under 2.5 million clones, with just under 95% occurring once and the leading ten covering roughly 0.34%. General study results and limits: Among donors, clonotype sharing was expected to be affected by sequencing depth.

The CDR3 has 14 residues. The germline gives CDR1 MNHNS, CDR2 SASEGT. V lost 6 bases and J lost 2; bases outside the gene matches: 5. Study donors comprised healthy, HIV-negative adults devoid of recent acute infection or vaccination. This clonotype was obtained from a young man in good health. Some clones in this sample may be carry-over from other donors' samples. Sequenced sample: naive CD4+ T cells from PBMCs. The subset denotes: CD45RA+ positively selected. The chain uses TRBV6-1 and TRBJ2-7; TRBD2 aligns across 9 bases. CDR3 sequence: CASRRLAEAYEQYF. As DNA, the CDR3 is TGTGCCAGCAGGCGACTAGCGGAGGCCTACGAGCAGTACTTC.